One and the same sample provided the 18 T cell receptor beta chains below, sequenced in a study of blood T cell repertoires in COVID-19. Sequencing used immunoSEQ multiplex PCR; TCRdb keeps in-frame clones, though not all of them. The sample holds hundreds of thousands of clones, 86% seen once. Sequenced sample: peripheral blood. The receptors stem from a woman under 40 with active or convalescent COVID-19.

The J gene is TRBJ2-2, the V gene TRBV5-5; 7 bases fit TRBD2. Germline V lookup: CDR1 SGHKS, CDR2 YYEKEE (reference sequence). V lost 5 bases to trimming and J lost 4 bases; unmatched junction nucleotides: 11. The CDR3 extends over 16 amino acids. CDR3 in DNA: TGTGCCAGCAGACACCGACTAGCAGAGGTCACCGGGGAGCTGTTTTTT. The encoded protein is CASRHRLAEVTGELFF. Filled out from reference TRBV5-5 and TRBJ2-2, the complete variable domain reads DAGVTQSPTHLIKTRGQQVTLRCSPISGHKSVSWYQQVLGQGPQFIFQYYEKEERGRGNFPDRFSARQFPNYSSELNVNALLLGDSALYLCASRHRLAEVTGELFFGEGSRLTVL.

The chain recombines TRBV5-4 with TRBJ2-1, with TRBD2 matching over 8 bases. CDR3 size: 14 residues. Germline V gene data show CDR1 as SGHNT and CDR2 as YYREEE (reference sequence). Trimming cost V 0 bases and J 6 bases; bases outside gene matches: 2. In DNA form, the CDR3 reads TGTGCCAGCAGCTTGGCGGGAGGGGCCAATGAGCAGTTCTTC. Translated: CASSLAGGANEQFF. Supplemented by reference TRBV5-4 and TRBJ2-1, the full variable domain reads ETGVTQSPTHLIKTRGQQVTLRCSSQSGHNTVSWYQQALGQGPQFIFQYYREEENGRGNFPPRFSGLQFPNYSSELNVNALELDDSALYLCASSLAGGANEQFFGPGTRLTVL.

This clone was counted once. The CDR3 reads CASNYDSYNEQFF. The CDR3 nucleotides read TGTGCCAGCAATTATGACAGTTACAATGAGCAGTTCTTC. This chain connects TRBV6-5 to TRBJ2-1; perhaps TRBD1 as D (5 bases). The germline CDR1 and CDR2 sequences are MNHEY and SVGAGI. V was shortened by 7 bases and J by 4 bases, with 11 bases between the two germline ends. The CDR3 consists of 13 residues.

This rearrangement joins TRBV30 to TRBJ2-3, with D perhaps matching TRBD1 (6 bases). The CDR3 totals 13 residues. V was clipped by 2 bases and J by 6 bases, with 12 bases between them. Per the germline V gene, CDR1 is GTSNPN and CDR2 is SVGIG (reference sequence). CDR3: CAWSSQGFDTQYF. CDR3 in DNA: TGTGCCTGGAGTTCACAGGGTTTTGATACGCAGTATTTT. The full variable domain, rest sourced from reference TRBV30 and TRBJ2-3, is SQTIHQWPATLVQPVGSPLSLECTVEGTSNPNLYWYRQAAGRGLQLLFYSVGIGQISSEVPQNLSASRPQDRQFILSSKKLLLSDSGFYLCAWSSQGFDTQYFGPGTRLTVL.

CDR3 amino acids: CASSLGYGSSLSNEQFF. The CDR3 nucleotides read TGCGCCAGCAGCTTGGGTTACGGGAGCAGTCTAAGTAATGAGCAGTTCTTC. The chain joins TRBV5-1 to TRBJ2-1; possible D gene TRBD2, 6 bases. V lost 0 bases and J 7 bases, leaving 20 bases between the germline ends. CDR3 size: 17 residues. The germline CDR1 and CDR2 sequences are SGHRS and YFSETQ.

The rearrangement joins TRBV6-2 or TRBV6-3 to TRBJ2-5, with D possibly matching TRBD1 (5 bases). Germline V gives CDR1 MNHEY, CDR2 SVGEGT. This CDR3 is built from 16 residues. Trimming stripped 5 bases from V and 2 bases from J, with 18 bases between. The CDR3 DNA reads TGTGCCAGCAGTACCCCATCCCACAGGAATCAAGAGACCCAGTACTTC. Protein sequence: CASSTPSHRNQETQYF.

The CDR3 bases are TGCGCCAGCAGCTTACGGGGGGATCTCCACGAGCAGTACTTC. This encodes CASSLRGDLHEQYF. J is TRBJ2-7 and V is TRBV4-1; 7 bases map to TRBD2. Germline CDR1 MGHRA, CDR2 YSYEKL. The CDR3 sequence is 14 residues long. V trimming: 5 bases; J trimming: 5 bases; junction bases outside the gene matches: 9.

The gene calls are TRBV19 and TRBJ1-5; D perhaps matches TRBD1 (5 bases). V was clipped by 5 bases and J by 3 bases, with 11 bases between them. Germline CDR1 LNHDA, CDR2 SQIVND (reference sequence). The CDR3 spans 14 residues. CDR3 residues: CASSGRRDNQPQHF. CDR3 in DNA: TGTGCCAGTAGTGGCCGCAGGGACAATCAGCCCCAGCATTTT.

J is TRBJ2-7 and V is TRBV10-3; 8 positions match TRBD2. J was trimmed by 2 bases and V by 8 bases; bases with no gene match: 11. Germline CDR1 is ENHRY and CDR2 is SYGVKD. The CDR3 covers 15 residues. The CDR3, as DNA: TGTGCCATCGCTTCCGGGGGAGCGGGGGCCTACGAGCAGTACTTC. Encoded protein: CAIASGGAGAYEQYF.

J is TRBJ2-1 and V is TRBV29-1; D perhaps matches TRBD2 (6 bases). The CDR3 runs to 15 residues. Germline V lookup: CDR1 SQVTM, CDR2 ANQGSEA. V shed 2 bases and J shed 5 bases, with 16 bases lying between them. The CDR3 spells CSVEKAGRTNNEQFF. DNA of the CDR3: TGCAGCGTTGAAAAGGCGGGGCGGACGAACAATGAGCAGTTCTTC.

The genes are TRBV6-5 and TRBJ1-1; a weak D match, TRBD1 (6 bases). Germline CDR1 reads MNHEY; CDR2 reads SVGAGI. This CDR3 is built from 14 residues. The V gene lost 6 bases and the J gene lost 6 bases, with 17 bases spanning the gap. The CDR3 sequence: CASSLTYRAAEAFF. CDR3 coding DNA: TGTGCCAGCAGCCTAACCTACAGGGCCGCTGAAGCTTTCTTT.

J is TRBJ2-1 and V is TRBV5-1, with TRBD1 as a possible D gene (6 bases). The CDR3 runs 13 residues. CDR1 and CDR2 (germline): SGHRS, YFSETQ. V gave up 7 bases and J gave up 4 bases, with 12 bases separating them. CDR3 region: CASRRGSYNEQFF. For the CDR3, the DNA is TGCGCCAGCCGTAGGGGGTCTTACAATGAGCAGTTCTTC. Using reference TRBV5-1 and TRBJ2-1 for the parts outside the CDR3, the full variable domain is KAGVTQTPRYLIKTRGQQVTLSCSPISGHRSVSWYQQTPGQGLQFLFEYFSETQRNKGNFPGRFSGRQFSNSRSEMNVSTLELGDSALYLCASRRGSYNEQFFGPGTRLTVL.

The J gene is TRBJ2-5, the V gene TRBV3-1 (or the pseudogene TRBV3-2); TRBD1 matches 10 bases. This CDR3 is built from 16 residues. Trimming removed 11 bases from V and 4 bases from J; junction bases left unmatched: 16. Germline CDR1 reads LGHDT; CDR2 reads YNNKEL (reference sequence). CDR3 sequence (DNA): TGTGCCTCCCTTTCCGGGACAGGGGTATCAGGAGAGACCCAGTACTTC. Residues: CASLSGTGVSGETQYF.

The chain uses TRBV5-4 and TRBJ2-7; a possible D gene is TRBD2 (5 bases). The V end was cut by 2 bases, the J end by 4 bases, with 13 bases between. The length of the CDR3 is 14 residues. CDR1 SGHNT and CDR2 YYREEE come from the germline V gene (reference sequence). This CDR3 reads CASSLLEDAYEQYF. The CDR3 coding sequence is TGTGCCAGCAGCTTACTAGAGGACGCATACGAGCAGTACTTC.

The chain is built from TRBV27 and TRBJ2-5; TRBD1 agrees at 8 bases. Trimming at V came to 6 bases and at J to 2 bases, leaving 8 bases not matched to a gene. The CDR3 consists of 15 residues. CDR1 and CDR2 from the germline V gene are MNHEY and SMNVEV (reference sequence). The CDR3 loop reads CASSHFRDRQETQYF. DNA of the CDR3: TGTGCCAGCAGCCATTTCCGGGACAGGCAAGAGACCCAGTACTTC.

DNA of the CDR3: TGTGCCAGTAGTGGAGGGGCCGGATACTCCTACGAGCAGTACTTC. Translated: CASSGGAGYSYEQYF. The rearrangement joins TRBV19 to TRBJ2-7, with a possible D match to TRBD2 (6 bases). The V gene lost 5 bases and the J gene lost 0 bases, with 14 bases spanning the gap. This CDR3 has 15 residues. The germline gives CDR1 LNHDA, CDR2 SQIVND (reference sequence).

This clone was observed a handful of times. The chain has TRBV10-2 and TRBJ2-7; perhaps TRBD2 as D (6 bases). This CDR3 contains 13 residues. V lost 2 bases to trimming and J lost 5 bases, with 10 bases between them. CDR1 is WSHSY and CDR2 is SAAADI in the germline V gene. The CDR3 here is CASSETSPDEQYF. The DNA for the CDR3 is TGCGCCAGCAGTGAGACTAGCCCCGACGAGCAGTACTTC.

The chain couples TRBV2 to TRBJ2-3; TRBD1 matches 9 bases. V was pared by 8 bases and J by 0 bases, with 6 bases of the junction left unmatched. The CDR3 has 15 residues. Germline V gene sequence: CDR1 SNHLY, CDR2 FYNNEI. The CDR3: CASSTGQGSTDTQYF. In DNA, the CDR3 is TGTGCCAGCTCAACGGGACAGGGAAGCACAGATACGCAGTATTTT.